The table lists the clone carrying this T cell receptor beta chain with a count of one. What it binds is not known. With 4 bases clipped from V and 3 bases from J, the junction kept 11 bases outside the gene matches. Germline CDR1 SEHNR, CDR2 FQNEAQ (reference sequence). CDR3 size: 18 residues. Sequencing was performed with immunoSEQ multiplex PCR; in TCRdb, only in-frame clones are kept and a portion is missing. This table has 150,000 to 180,000 clones, about 86% appearing once. This entry comes from a study of cytomegalovirus exposure and HLA in healthy donors. Notes on the study in general: Cytomegalovirus-associated status was assigned to approximately 160 TCR beta chains.

This TCR was recovered from a human donor in good health. V usage is TRBV7-9 and J usage is TRBJ1-4; 10 bases agree with TRBD1. The sample was PBMCs. CDR3 nucleotide sequence: TGTGCCAGCAGCTCATTACGGACAGGGACAGGGGCTAATGAAAAACTGTTTTTT. Translated, it gives CASSSLRTGTGANEKLFF.